This T cell receptor (beta chain) was identified in a study of blood T cells in healthy people across ages. Sample-barcoded 5' priming and a J-beta primer mix drove a second PCR of about 6 to 12 cycles. Each cDNA molecule was tagged by a template-switch adaptor that had 12 random nucleotides. Every sample returned 2.5 million or more CDR3-containing paired-end reads. From the 5' RACE reads, TCRdb called clonotypes with MiXCR, one entry per CDR3 protein. In the table there are 590,000 or so distinct CDR3 sequences, under 30% of which are singletons. This clonotype was detected a few times. A much larger clonotype is one base distant, so this may be a read error. CDR1 is SGHTA, CDR2 FQGNSA, per germline. The V end lost 5 bases, the J end lost 7 bases, and 9 bases lay between the germline ends. CDR3 length equals 11 residues. About 10 milliliters was the volume of peripheral blood drawn from each donor.

What was sequenced was blood. V is TRBV7-2 and J is TRBJ2-7; no definite D call. The sequence was obtained from a woman older than 75 in good health. CDR3 bases: TGTGCCAGCAGCGATTACCATGAGCAGTACTTC. It yields the protein CASSDYHEQYF.